The 31 T cell receptor beta chains below all came from one sample that was sequenced in a study of vaccination and CD4 T cells after COVID-19. Which antigens these TCRs recognize remains unknown. Described treatment: approximately nine-day PBMC culture with coronavirus spike peptide pools or control peptides (ViraFEST assay). Oncomine TCR Beta short-read sequencing was applied to DNA from cultured CD4+ T cells. TCRdb reprocessed the PCR reads with MiXCR, giving one entry per CDR3 protein. The data hold 4,600 or so distinct CDR3 sequences, with approximately 47% observed a single time. The sample was CD4+ T cells from blood, cultured in vitro. The receptors here all came from a human donor who had recovered from COVID-19.

This clonotype was observed a handful of times. J is TRBJ1-2 and V is TRBV7-8, with D perhaps TRBD1 (5 bases). CDR3 size: 15 residues. Germline CDR1 is SGHVS and CDR2 is FQNEAQ. V lost 5 bases to trimming and J lost 8 bases, with 21 bases between them. The CDR3, as DNA: TGTGCCAGCAGCATCGCGTCGGGACTAAGCTACGGCTACACCTTC. Translation: CASSIASGLSYGYTF.

The chain has TRBV28 and TRBJ2-2; TRBD1 is a possible D gene (7 bases). The CDR3 is made up of 16 amino acids. Per the germline V gene, CDR1 is MDHEN and CDR2 is SYDVKM. The V end lost 0 bases, the J end lost 5 bases, and 13 bases lay between the germline ends. The CDR3 DNA reads TGTGCCAGCAGTTTATGGAGGGGGCGGGATACCGGGGAGCTGTTTTTT. Residues: CASSLWRGRDTGELFF. Full variable domain (outside the CDR3, taken from reference TRBV28 and TRBJ2-2): DVKVTQSSRYLVKRTGEKVFLECVQDMDHENMFWYRQDPGLGLRLIYFSYDVKMKEKGDIPEGYSVSREKKERFSLILESASTNQTSMYLCASSLWRGRDTGELFFGEGSRLTVL.

The V gene is TRBV5-1, the J gene TRBJ2-7; perhaps D is TRBD1 or TRBD2 (5 bases each). The CDR3 runs 14 residues. CDR1 and CDR2 from the germline V gene are SGHRS and YFSETQ. V dropped 4 bases and J dropped 2 bases, with 13 bases sitting between them. This CDR3 is CASSRQGRTYEQYF. Here the CDR3 DNA reads TGCGCCAGCAGCCGGCAGGGACGGACCTACGAGCAGTACTTC.

This clonotype was picked up a small number of times. The rearrangement links TRBV6-2 or TRBV6-3 to TRBJ1-2; no reliable D call. This CDR3 has 12 residues. V was pared by 6 bases and J by 4 bases, with 9 bases between. Germline-derived CDR1 and CDR2 are MNHEY and SVGEGT. The CDR3 protein is CASRGYGYGYTF. CDR3 in DNA: TGTGCCAGCAGGGGGTACGGCTATGGCTACACCTTC.

The V call is TRBV11-1, the J call TRBJ1-2; D is perhaps TRBD1 (5 bases). The ends were cut back, 3 bases at V and 8 bases at J, with 16 bases in the middle. From germline, CDR1 is SGHAT and CDR2 FQDESV (reference sequence). This CDR3 is 14 amino acids long. CDR3 nucleotides: TGTGCCAGCAGCTTGTCGCGCAGGGTTATCGGCTACACCTTC. It specifies CASSLSRRVIGYTF.

The rearrangement uses TRBV7-9 and TRBJ2-7; tentatively, D is TRBD1 or TRBD2 (5 bases each). Trimming shortened V by 4 bases and J by 2 bases, and 18 bases separated the two germline ends. The CDR3 covers 16 residues. Germline-derived CDR1 and CDR2 are SEHNR and FQNEAQ (reference sequence). The CDR3 here is CASSSTGGVEAYEQYF. The CDR3 DNA sequence: TGTGCCAGCAGCTCTACTGGGGGAGTAGAGGCCTACGAGCAGTACTTC. Drawing the rest from reference TRBV7-9 and TRBJ2-7, the complete variable domain is DTGVSQNPRHKITKRGQNVTFRCDPISEHNRLYWYRQTLGQGPEFLTYFQNEAQLEKSRLLSDRFSAERPKGSFSTLEIQRTEQGDSAMYLCASSSTGGVEAYEQYFGPGTRLTVT.

The sample holds a few counts of this clonotype. The chain has TRBV6-1 and TRBJ1-5; D is perhaps TRBD1 (5 bases). Per the germline V gene, CDR1 is MNHNS and CDR2 is SASEGT. The CDR3 is 13 amino acids. V dropped 7 bases and J dropped 10 bases, with 17 bases sitting between them. The DNA of the CDR3 is TGTGCCAGCACCTCGACGGGGGAAGGACCCCAGCATTTT. Translating it yields CASTSTGEGPQHF.

This clonotype has just a few counts. The chain joins TRBV20-1 to TRBJ2-3, with D possibly being TRBD2 (5 bases). Trimming took off 3 bases at V and 1 base at J, with 14 bases between the two ends. CDR3 size: 15 residues. CDR1 is DFQATT and CDR2 is SNEGSKA in the germline V gene (reference sequence). CDR3 nucleotide sequence: TGCAGTGCTAGCCGCCCCCTCGGGGGCACAGATACGCAGTATTTT. Protein sequence: CSASRPLGGTDTQYF.

Only a few counts were recorded for this clonotype. V usage is TRBV2 and J usage is TRBJ1-6; no clear D. From germline, CDR1 is SNHLY and CDR2 FYNNEI. The length of the CDR3 is 15 residues. V lost 4 bases to trimming and J lost 14 bases, with 21 bases between them. CDR3 in amino acids: CASSVGLPGPSSLHF. In DNA, the CDR3 is TGTGCCAGCAGTGTAGGACTTCCGGGCCCTTCGTCCCTCCACTTT.

The V gene is TRBV12-5, the J gene TRBJ1-1, with no clear D. The germline V and J ends were trimmed by 3 bases and 1 base, with 9 bases remaining between them. CDR3 length equals 14 residues. Per germline, CDR1 LGHNT and CDR2 FRNRAP. CDR3 region: CASGFEGRNTEAFF. The CDR3 nucleotides read TGTGCTAGTGGTTTTGAAGGACGGAACACTGAAGCTTTCTTT.

The chain has TRBV19 and TRBJ2-5; 10 bases map to TRBD1. From germline, CDR1 is LNHDA and CDR2 SQIVND (reference sequence). V shed 5 bases, J shed 2 bases, and the junction held 5 bases outside the gene matches. This CDR3 comprises 15 residues. The CDR3 loop reads CASSLGQGKQETQYF. CDR3 coding DNA: TGTGCCAGTAGTCTGGGACAGGGGAAGCAAGAGACCCAGTACTTC.

J is TRBJ2-2 and V is TRBV20-1; perhaps D is TRBD1 or TRBD2 (5 bases each). The ends were cut back, 6 bases at V and 1 base at J, with 15 bases in the middle. Looked up from germline, CDR1 is DFQATT and CDR2 is SNEGSKA (reference sequence). CDR3 length: 15 amino acids. The chain's CDR3 is CSALQEGMNTGELFF. The DNA for the CDR3 is TGCAGTGCCCTACAAGAGGGGATGAACACCGGGGAGCTGTTTTTT.

This clonotype was counted only a few times. The V call is TRBV20-1, the J call TRBJ2-3; D remains ambiguous. V lost 3 bases and J lost 1, with 5 bases in between. CDR1 and CDR2 from the germline V gene are DFQATT and SNEGSKA (reference sequence). CDR3 length: 12 amino acids. The CDR3 nucleotides read TGCAGTGCTAGGGTGGGCACAGATACGCAGTATTTT. Translating it yields CSARVGTDTQYF.

Of note for this clonotype: A single base separates this from a much larger clone, so it may be a read error. Since no conserved phenylalanine or tryptophan closes the CDR3, a read error is the likely cause. V usage is TRBV6-1 and J usage is TRBJ2-7, with D perhaps matching TRBD1 (5 bases). Germline V gene data show CDR1 as MNHNS and CDR2 as SASEGT. The CDR3 has 13 amino acids. Trimming cost V 6 bases and J 6 bases, with 15 bases left between them. This CDR3 reads CASRFQGGGEQYY. Written as DNA, the CDR3 is TGTGCCAGCAGATTCCAGGGCGGCGGCGAGCAGTACTAC.

The V and J genes are TRBV20-1 and TRBJ2-3; TRBD2 matches at 14 bases. Per germline, CDR1 DFQATT and CDR2 SNEGSKA (reference sequence). V lost 6 bases and J lost 7; bases outside the gene matches: 12. The CDR3 is 16 residues long. The CDR3 nucleotides are TGCAGTGCGCGACTAGCGGGAGGGCCTCAGGACTATACGCAGTATTTT. Translated, it gives CSARLAGGPQDYTQYF.

The V call is TRBV7-8, the J call TRBJ1-2, with 8 bases aligning to TRBD1. V lost 2 bases, J lost 1 base, and 9 bases stayed unmatched. This CDR3 region has 17 residues. Germline CDR1 and CDR2: SGHVS and FQNEAQ. The CDR3 region has the DNA TGTGCCAGCAGCTTACGACGGACAGGGACCTTTAACTATGGCTACACCTTC. This encodes CASSLRRTGTFNYGYTF.

The V gene is TRBV5-1, the J gene TRBJ2-7; 13 nucleotides align to TRBD2. The CDR3 extends over 17 amino acids. Germline loops: CDR1 SGHRS, CDR2 YFSETQ. Unmatched junction bases numbered 8, after V lost 3 bases and J lost 2 bases. The DNA of the CDR3 is TGCGCCAGCAGCTCGGGGGGGACTAGCGGGGCAACCTACGAGCAGTACTTC. Amino acids: CASSSGGTSGATYEQYF.

As concerns this clonotype: A junction end diverges from the germline sequence, so it may reflect a read error. This chain joins TRBV6-1 and TRBJ2-2; 10 positions agree with TRBD2. Germline CDR1 MNHNS, CDR2 SASEGT. This CDR3 spans 15 amino acids. CDR3 protein: CASREAGGRTGELFF. CDR3 DNA: TGTGCCAGCAGGGAAGCGGGGGGGCGAACCGGGGAGCTGTTTTTT.

The chain has TRBV7-9 and TRBJ1-2; D unresolved. Germline V lookup: CDR1 SEHNR, CDR2 FQNEAQ (reference sequence). V was clipped by 1 base and J by 8 bases, with 11 bases between them. CDR3 size: 13 residues. The CDR3 protein is CASSLDGFGGYTF. The CDR3 DNA sequence: TGTGCCAGCAGCTTAGACGGCTTCGGGGGCTACACCTTC.

The chain carries TRBV4-2 and TRBJ2-7; either TRBD1 or TRBD2 may fit D (5 bases each). V dropped 3 bases and J dropped 2 bases, with 11 bases sitting between them. The germline V gene encodes CDR1 LGHNA and CDR2 YNFKEQ. This CDR3 spans 14 amino acids. Here the CDR3 DNA reads TGTGCCAGCAGCCACGGGACGGATACCTACGAGCAGTACTTC. The encoded protein is CASSHGTDTYEQYF.

This clonotype was picked up a small number of times. The chain joins TRBV19 to TRBJ2-1; tentative D call: TRBD2 (6 bases). With 6 bases removed from V and 6 bases from J, the gap between germline ends came to 18 bases. The CDR3 totals 15 residues. CDR1 is LNHDA, CDR2 SQIVND, per germline (reference sequence). The CDR3 protein is CASRGLGLKGNEQFF. In nucleotides, the CDR3 is TGTGCCAGTAGGGGACTGGGTCTCAAAGGCAATGAGCAGTTCTTC. Full variable domain (rest looked up from reference TRBV19 and TRBJ2-1): DGGITQSPKYLFRKEGQNVTLSCEQNLNHDAMYWYRQDPGQGLRLIYYSQIVNDFQKGDIAEGYSVSREKKESFPLTVTSAQKNPTAFYLCASRGLGLKGNEQFFGPGTRLTVL.

The chain has TRBV7-2 and TRBJ2-3, with a possible D match to TRBD2 (6 bases). Germline V lookup: CDR1 SGHTA, CDR2 FQGNSA. CDR3 length: 14 amino acids. V was clipped by 3 bases and J by 6 bases, with 13 bases between them. Written as DNA, the CDR3 is TGTGCCAGCAGCTTTAATTCGGGGGAGGATACGCAGTATTTT. It is translated as CASSFNSGEDTQYF.

This sequence joins TRBV19 and TRBJ2-5; 14 bases fit TRBD2. CDR3 length: 17 residues. Germline assignment: CDR1 LNHDA and CDR2 SQIVND (reference sequence). Trimming at V came to 5 bases and at J to 2 bases, leaving 7 bases not matched to a gene. CDR3 sequence: CASSQGLAGVGQETQYF. CDR3 DNA: TGTGCCAGTAGTCAGGGACTAGCGGGAGTTGGGCAAGAGACCCAGTACTTC.

The V and J genes are TRBV7-2 and TRBJ2-3, with D unresolved. The V end was cut by 5 bases, the J end by 1 base, with 1 base between. This CDR3 is built from 11 residues. Germline V CDR1 and CDR2: SGHTA, FQGNSA. CDR3 bases: TGTGCCAGCAGCCGCACAGATACGCAGTATTTT. Translated: CASSRTDTQYF.

This clonotype is hyperexpanded by share. The chain has TRBV2 and TRBJ2-7; 9 bases fit TRBD1. Germline-derived CDR1 and CDR2 are SNHLY and FYNNEI. This CDR3 has 15 amino acids. Unmatched junction bases numbered 8, after V lost 7 bases and J lost 1 base. CDR3 sequence: CASTKDRGRSYEQYF. CDR3 nucleotides: TGTGCCAGCACTAAGGACAGGGGCCGATCCTACGAGCAGTACTTC.

A few counts support this clonotype. The genes are TRBV7-9 and TRBJ2-7, with D unresolved. Per germline, CDR1 SEHNR and CDR2 FQNEAQ (reference sequence). The CDR3 runs 14 residues. The ends were cut back, 2 bases at V and 3 bases at J, with 11 bases in the middle. CDR3: CASSLSQEYYEQYF. The CDR3, as DNA: TGTGCCAGCAGCTTATCCCAGGAATACTACGAGCAGTACTTC.

The genes are TRBV5-1 and TRBJ1-1; TRBD1 matches 8 bases. The germline CDR1 and CDR2 sequences are SGHRS and YFSETQ. The CDR3 length is 16 residues. The V segment lost 4 bases and the J segment 1 base; nucleotides outside the gene matches: 9. CDR3 DNA sequence: TGCGCCAGCAGCGGAACAGGGGGAGAAGGGAACACTGAAGCTTTCTTT. This gives the protein CASSGTGGEGNTEAFF.

The sample holds a few counts of this clonotype. The J gene is TRBJ2-3, the V gene TRBV7-2; 8 positions agree with TRBD2. The CDR3 length is 15 residues. V was pared by 2 bases and J by 5 bases, with 6 bases of the junction left unmatched. The germline gives CDR1 SGHTA, CDR2 FQGNSA. The CDR3 here is CASSLFGLAGDTQYF. Written as DNA, the CDR3 is TGTGCCAGCAGCTTATTTGGACTAGCTGGAGATACGCAGTATTTT.

This sequence joins TRBV19 and TRBJ1-5; the D gene is possibly TRBD1 (5 bases). The CDR3 covers 15 residues. The germline CDR1 and CDR2 sequences are LNHDA and SQIVND (reference sequence). V shed 3 bases and J shed 0 bases, with 9 bases lying between them. In nucleotides, the CDR3 is TGTGCCAGTAGTATTCCAGGGTATAGCAATCAGCCCCAGCATTTT. It codes for CASSIPGYSNQPQHF.

CDR3 sequence (DNA): TGTGCCAGCAGCTTATTCGGTCTAGCGGGGGTCGAGCAGTACTTC. Translation: CASSLFGLAGVEQYF. The chain carries TRBV7-2 and TRBJ2-7, with 10 bases lining up with TRBD2. This CDR3 contains 15 residues. Germline trimming cut 2 bases from V and 6 bases from J; bases unmatched to any gene: 7. From germline, CDR1 is SGHTA and CDR2 FQGNSA.

This clonotype rates as medium-sized. The chain links TRBV20-1 to TRBJ2-5; D might be TRBD2 (5 bases). V gave up 2 bases and J gave up 0 bases, with 10 bases separating them. The CDR3 has 14 amino acids. The V gene's germline CDR1 is DFQATT and CDR2 SNEGSKA (reference sequence). This CDR3 reads CSARFSGYQETQYF. DNA for the CDR3: TGCAGTGCTAGATTCAGCGGATACCAAGAGACCCAGTACTTC.